This TCR beta chain is from a study of blood T cells in healthy people across ages. Germline-derived CDR1 and CDR2 are DFQATT and SNEGSKA (reference sequence). CDR3 size: 14 residues. Then a second PCR, running about 7 to 11 cycles, was carried out with a sample-barcoded 5' primer and a J-beta primer mix. TCRdb analysed the 5' RACE reads with MiXCR anew, one entry per CDR3 protein. This table holds 950,000 to 1,200,000 distinct CDR3 sequences, around two fifths found once. The origin of this receptor is a man between 18 and 35 years old in good health. The chain joins TRBV20-1 to TRBJ2-7; TRBD1 is a possible D gene (5 bases). The DNA end favors TRBJ2-5, so the J call may be wrong. Material for sequencing was blood. CDR3 in DNA: TGCAGTGCTACCTCAATCAGGGAACAAGAGACCCAGTACTTC. Protein: CSATSIREQETQYF.